This T cell receptor beta chain derives from a study of blood T cell repertoires in COVID-19. Enrolled through a virtual design, the participants were between about 18 and 100 years of age and came from about two dozen US areas. Assay: immunoSEQ multiplex PCR; the TCRdb copy retains only in-frame clones and omits some. Altogether 120,000 to 150,000 clones are present, less than 90% being singletons, with the ten largest covering under 5.5%. This receptor was obtained from a man between 35 and 55 years old with acute COVID-19. The sample taken for sequencing was PBMCs or T cells enriched from blood (not recorded which).

The CDR3 region has the DNA TGTGCCAGCTCCGAATGGGCAAGGGGGAGCCAGCCCCAGCATTTT. Translation: CASSEWARGSQPQHF. The chain is built from TRBV7-8 and TRBJ1-5, with D possibly being TRBD1 (6 bases). Trimming removed 8 bases at V and 7 bases at J, with 21 bases between. The V gene's germline CDR1 is SGHVS and CDR2 FQNEAQ. This CDR3 comprises 15 residues.